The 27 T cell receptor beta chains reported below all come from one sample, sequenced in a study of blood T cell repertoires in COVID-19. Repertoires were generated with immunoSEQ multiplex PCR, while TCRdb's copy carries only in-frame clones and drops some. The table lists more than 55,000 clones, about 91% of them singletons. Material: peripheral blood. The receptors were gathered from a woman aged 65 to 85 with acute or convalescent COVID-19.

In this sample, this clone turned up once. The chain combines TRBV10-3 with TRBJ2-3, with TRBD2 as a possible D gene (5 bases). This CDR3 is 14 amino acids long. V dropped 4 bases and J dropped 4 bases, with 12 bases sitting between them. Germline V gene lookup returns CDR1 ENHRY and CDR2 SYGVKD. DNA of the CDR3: TGTGCCATCAGTGCCAGCGAGGGAGCAGATACGCAGTATTTT. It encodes CAISASEGADTQYF.

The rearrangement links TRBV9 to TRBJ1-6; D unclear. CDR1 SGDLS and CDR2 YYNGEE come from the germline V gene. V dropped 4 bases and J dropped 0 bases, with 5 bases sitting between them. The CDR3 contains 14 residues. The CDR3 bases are TGTGCCAGCAGCCCCAGCTCCTATAATTCACCCCTCCACTTT. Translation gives CASSPSSYNSPLHF. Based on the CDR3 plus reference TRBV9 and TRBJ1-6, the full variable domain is DSGVTQTPKHLITATGQRVTLRCSPRSGDLSVYWYQQSLDQGLQFLIQYYNGEERAKGNILERFSAQQFPDLHSELNLSSLELGDSALYFCASSPSSYNSPLHFGNGTRLTVT.

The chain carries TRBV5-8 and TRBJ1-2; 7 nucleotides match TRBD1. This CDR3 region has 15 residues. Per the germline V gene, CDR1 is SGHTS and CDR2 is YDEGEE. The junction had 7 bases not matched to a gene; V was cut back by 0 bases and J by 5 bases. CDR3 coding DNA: TGTGCCAGCAGCTTGGGAGGGACAGCCGTATATGGCTACACCTTC. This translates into CASSLGGTAVYGYTF. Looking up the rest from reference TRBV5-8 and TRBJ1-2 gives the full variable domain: EAGVTQSPTHLIKTRGQQATLRCSPISGHTSVYWYQQALGLGLQFLLWYDEGEERNRGNFPPRFSGRQFPNYSSELNVNALELEDSALYLCASSLGGTAVYGYTFGSGTRLTVV.

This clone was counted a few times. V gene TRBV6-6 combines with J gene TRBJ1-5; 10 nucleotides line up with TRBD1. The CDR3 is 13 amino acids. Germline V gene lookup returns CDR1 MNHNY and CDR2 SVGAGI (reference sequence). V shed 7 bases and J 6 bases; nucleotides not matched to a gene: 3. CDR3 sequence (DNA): TGTGCCAGCAAGACAGGGGGCGGTCAGCCCCAGCATTTT. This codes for CASKTGGGQPQHF.

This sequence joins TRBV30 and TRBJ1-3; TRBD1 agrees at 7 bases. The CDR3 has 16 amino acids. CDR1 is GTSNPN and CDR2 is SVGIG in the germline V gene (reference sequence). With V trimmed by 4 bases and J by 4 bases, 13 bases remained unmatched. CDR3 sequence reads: CAWIPRRDSSGNTIYF. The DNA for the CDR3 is TGTGCCTGGATACCGAGGCGGGACAGCTCAGGAAACACCATATATTTT.

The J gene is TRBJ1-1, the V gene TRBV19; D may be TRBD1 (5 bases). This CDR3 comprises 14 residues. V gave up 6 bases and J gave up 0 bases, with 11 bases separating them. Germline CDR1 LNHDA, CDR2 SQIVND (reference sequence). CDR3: CASRWGVMNTEAFF. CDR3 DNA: TGTGCCAGTAGGTGGGGGGTTATGAACACTGAAGCTTTCTTT.

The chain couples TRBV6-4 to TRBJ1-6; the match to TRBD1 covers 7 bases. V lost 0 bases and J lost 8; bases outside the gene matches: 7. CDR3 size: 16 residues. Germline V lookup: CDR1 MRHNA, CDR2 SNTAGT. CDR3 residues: CASSDSTQGGDSPLHF. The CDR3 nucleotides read TGTGCCAGCAGTGACTCGACGCAGGGGGGAGATTCACCCCTCCACTTT.

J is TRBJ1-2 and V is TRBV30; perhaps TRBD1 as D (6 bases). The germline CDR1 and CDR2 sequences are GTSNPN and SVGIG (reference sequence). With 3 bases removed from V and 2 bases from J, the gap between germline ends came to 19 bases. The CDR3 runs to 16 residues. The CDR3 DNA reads TGTGCCTGGAGCAAAGTAGGAACAGGGATAAACTATGGCTACACCTTC. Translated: CAWSKVGTGINYGYTF.

The CDR3 region is CASSVLQGDTEAFF. The CDR3 DNA reads as TGTGCCAGCAGCGTGTTACAGGGGGACACTGAAGCTTTCTTT. This chain uses TRBV9 with TRBJ1-1, with 8 positions matching TRBD1. J gave up 3 bases and V 2 bases, and 3 bases lay outside the gene matches. Germline V CDR1 and CDR2: SGDLS, YYNGEE. The CDR3 is made up of 14 amino acids.

In DNA form, the CDR3 reads TGTGCCAGTGCTCGAGCGGGAGTTCCCTACGAGCAGTACTTC. The encoded protein is CASARAGVPYEQYF. The rearrangement links TRBV14 to TRBJ2-7, with 8 bases fitting TRBD2. The CDR3 has 14 residues. After removal of 9 bases from V and 2 bases from J, the junction contained 9 bases not matched to a gene. CDR1 and CDR2 from the germline V gene are SGHDN and FVKESK.

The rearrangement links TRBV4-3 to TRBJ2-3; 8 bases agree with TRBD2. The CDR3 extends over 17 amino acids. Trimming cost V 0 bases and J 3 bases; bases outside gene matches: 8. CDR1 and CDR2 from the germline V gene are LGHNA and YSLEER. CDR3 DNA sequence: TGCGCCAGCAGCCAAGATTGGAGCGGGAGTAAGACAGATACGCAGTATTTT. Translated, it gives CASSQDWSGSKTDTQYF.

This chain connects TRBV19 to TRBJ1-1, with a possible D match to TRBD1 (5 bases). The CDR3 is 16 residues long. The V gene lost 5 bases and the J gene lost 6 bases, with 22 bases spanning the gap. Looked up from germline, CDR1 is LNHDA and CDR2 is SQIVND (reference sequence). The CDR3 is CASSFESRVTSPEAFF. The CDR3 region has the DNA TGTGCCAGTAGTTTTGAATCCAGGGTAACGAGCCCTGAAGCTTTCTTT.

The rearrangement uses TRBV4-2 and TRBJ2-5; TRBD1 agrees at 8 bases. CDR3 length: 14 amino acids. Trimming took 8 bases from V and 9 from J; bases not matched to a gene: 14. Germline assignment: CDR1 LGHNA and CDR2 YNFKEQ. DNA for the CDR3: TGTGCCAGCGGGGACAGGACCCCGGGGACGGCCCAGTACTTC. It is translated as CASGDRTPGTAQYF.

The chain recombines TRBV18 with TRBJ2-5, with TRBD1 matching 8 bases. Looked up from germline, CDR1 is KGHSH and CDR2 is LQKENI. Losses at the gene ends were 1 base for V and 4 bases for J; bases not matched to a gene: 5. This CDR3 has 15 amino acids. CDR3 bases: TGTGCCAGCTCACCACGCCAGGGGGCCGGAGAGACCCAGTACTTC. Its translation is CASSPRQGAGETQYF. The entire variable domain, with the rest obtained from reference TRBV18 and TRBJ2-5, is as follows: NAGVMQNPRHLVRRRGQEARLRCSPMKGHSHVYWYRQLPEEGLKFMVYLQKENIIDESGMPKERFSAEFPKEGPSILRIQQVVRGDSAAYFCASSPRQGAGETQYFGPGTRLLVL.

CDR3 sequence (DNA): TGTGCCAGCAGCTTAGTGCGTACTAGCACAGATACGCAGTATTTT. Its translation: CASSLVRTSTDTQYF. The V and J genes are TRBV7-2 and TRBJ2-3; no definite D call. From germline, CDR1 is SGHTA and CDR2 FQGNSA. This CDR3 has 15 amino acids. Trimming took 1 base from V and 0 from J, leaving 8 bases between them.

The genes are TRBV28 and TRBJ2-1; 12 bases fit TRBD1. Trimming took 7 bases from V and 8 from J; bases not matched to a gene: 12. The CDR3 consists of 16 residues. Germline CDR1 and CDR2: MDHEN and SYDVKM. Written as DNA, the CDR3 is TGTGCCAGCACCCGGGCTGGGACAGGGGGCTGGGATGAGCAGTTCTTC. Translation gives CASTRAGTGGWDEQFF.

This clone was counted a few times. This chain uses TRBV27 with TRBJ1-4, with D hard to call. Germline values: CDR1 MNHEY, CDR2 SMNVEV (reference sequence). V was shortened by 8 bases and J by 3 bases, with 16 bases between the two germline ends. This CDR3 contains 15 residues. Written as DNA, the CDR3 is TGTGCCAGCGGAGGCTCCAGTAGAGCTAATGAAAAACTGTTTTTT. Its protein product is CASGGSSRANEKLFF.

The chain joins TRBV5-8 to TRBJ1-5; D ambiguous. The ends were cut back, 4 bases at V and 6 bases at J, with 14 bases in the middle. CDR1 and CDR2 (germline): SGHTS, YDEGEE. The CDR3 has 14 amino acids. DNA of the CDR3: TGTGCCAGCAGCCTGATCCTTTCGGTTCAGCCCCAGCATTTT. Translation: CASSLILSVQPQHF.

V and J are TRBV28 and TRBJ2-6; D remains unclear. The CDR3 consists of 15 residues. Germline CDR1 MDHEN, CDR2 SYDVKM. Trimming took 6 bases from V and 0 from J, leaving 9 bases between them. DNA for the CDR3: TGTGCCAGCAGCCCAACGGGCTCTGGGGCCAACGTCCTGACTTTC. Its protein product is CASSPTGSGANVLTF. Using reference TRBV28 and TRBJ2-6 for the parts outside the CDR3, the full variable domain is DVKVTQSSRYLVKRTGEKVFLECVQDMDHENMFWYRQDPGLGLRLIYFSYDVKMKEKGDIPEGYSVSREKKERFSLILESASTNQTSMYLCASSPTGSGANVLTFGAGSRLTVL.

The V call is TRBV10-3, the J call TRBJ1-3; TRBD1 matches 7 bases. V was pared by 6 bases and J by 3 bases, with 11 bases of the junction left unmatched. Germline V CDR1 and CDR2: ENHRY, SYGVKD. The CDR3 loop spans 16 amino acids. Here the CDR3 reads CAIRGPLRGLGNTIYF. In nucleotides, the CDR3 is TGTGCCATCAGGGGACCCCTAAGGGGGCTTGGAAACACCATATATTTT.

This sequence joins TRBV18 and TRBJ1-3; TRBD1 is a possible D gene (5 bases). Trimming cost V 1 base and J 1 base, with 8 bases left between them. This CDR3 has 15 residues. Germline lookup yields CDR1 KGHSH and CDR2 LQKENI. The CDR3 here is CASSPQAGSGNTIYF. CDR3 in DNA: TGTGCCAGCTCACCACAGGCAGGGTCTGGAAACACCATATATTTT.

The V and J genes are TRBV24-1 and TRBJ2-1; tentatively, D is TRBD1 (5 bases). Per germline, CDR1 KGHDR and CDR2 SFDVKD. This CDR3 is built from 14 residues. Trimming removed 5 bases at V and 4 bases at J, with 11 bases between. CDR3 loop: CATSGAGRYNEQFF. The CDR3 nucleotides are TGTGCCACCAGTGGGGCAGGGCGGTACAATGAGCAGTTCTTC.

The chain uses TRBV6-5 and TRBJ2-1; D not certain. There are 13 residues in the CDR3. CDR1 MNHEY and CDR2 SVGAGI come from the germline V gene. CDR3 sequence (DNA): TGTGGGAGCGCCCCTTACTCCTACAATGAGCAGTTCTTC. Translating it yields CGSAPYSYNEQFF.

The CDR3 DNA reads as TGTGCCAGCACCCTTGACAGCTCTGGAAACACCATATATTTT. Residues: CASTLDSSGNTIYF. This rearrangement joins TRBV6-5 to TRBJ1-3; a weak D match, TRBD1 (5 bases). Germline CDR1 reads MNHEY; CDR2 reads SVGAGI. There are 14 residues in the CDR3. V lost 7 bases and J lost 0, with 10 bases in between.

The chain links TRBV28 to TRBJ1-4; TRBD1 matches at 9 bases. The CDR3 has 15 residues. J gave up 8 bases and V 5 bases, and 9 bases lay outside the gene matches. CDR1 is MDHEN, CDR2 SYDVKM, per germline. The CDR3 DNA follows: TGTGCCAGCAGTAGGGGGGACAGGGCGGTCGAAAAACTGTTTTTT. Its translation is CASSRGDRAVEKLFF.

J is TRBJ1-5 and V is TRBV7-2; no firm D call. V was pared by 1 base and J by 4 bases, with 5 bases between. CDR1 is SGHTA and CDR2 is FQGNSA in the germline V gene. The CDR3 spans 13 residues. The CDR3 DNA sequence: TGTGCCAGCAGCTTAGATCCGAATCAGCCCCAGCATTTT. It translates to CASSLDPNQPQHF.

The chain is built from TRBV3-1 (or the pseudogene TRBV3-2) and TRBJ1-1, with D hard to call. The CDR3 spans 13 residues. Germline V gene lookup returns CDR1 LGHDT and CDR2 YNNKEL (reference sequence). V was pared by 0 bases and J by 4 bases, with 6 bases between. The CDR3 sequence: CASSQEMATEAFF. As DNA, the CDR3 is TGTGCCAGCAGCCAAGAAATGGCCACTGAAGCTTTCTTT.